There are many counts of the clone carrying this TCR beta chain. Its cognate antigen is unknown. The data belong to a study of T cells in Graves' hyperthyroidism and ophthalmopathy. Study at large: Before treatment of any kind, peripheral blood was taken at initial diagnosis. Regarding the study as a whole: A 13 V-J model separated ophthalmopathy from stable hyperthyroidism.

RNA transcripts were the template for amplifying TCR beta CDR3 regions. When the TCR CDR3 underwent first-round RT-PCR, the HTBI primer set was used. A single record per CDR3 protein comes from TCRdb applying MiXCR to the multiplex PCR reads. Among 460,000 or so distinct CDR3 sequences listed, approximately 15% were seen once. Patients counted as stable if ophthalmopathy did not develop within 18 months. This sequence originates from a woman aged 18-29 years with Graves' hyperthyroidism. Sample: blood.

The CDR3 region is CASSLPGGPGELFF. Here the CDR3 DNA reads TGTGCCAGCAGTCTTCCGGGGGGGCCCGGGGAGCTGTTTTTT. This chain links TRBV28 with TRBJ2-2; 8 nucleotides align to TRBD2. Germline V lookup: CDR1 MDHEN, CDR2 SYDVKM. J gave up 6 bases and V 5 bases, and 5 bases lay outside the gene matches. The CDR3 runs to 14 residues.